This TCR beta chain was identified in a study of blood T cell repertoires in COVID-19. Study-level background: Specimens from acute and convalescent COVID-19 originated in the United States, Italy and Spain. T cells, B-cell-depleted T cells, or PBMCs supplied cDNA or gDNA.

As handled by the study authors: Reference gene primer amplification gave nucleated cell count estimates. The protocol was immunoSEQ multiplex PCR, while the TCRdb copy is restricted to in-frame clones and leaves out a portion. The V and J calls and clone size are taken from that table; D and trimming were inferred from the DNA. The sample gives around 130,000 clones, approximately 92% of which show up once; 28% is in the top ten. Sequenced: peripheral blood. This receptor was taken from a man in his 70s with active or convalescent COVID-19.

As DNA, the CDR3 is TGTGCCAGCTCACCATCTAGCGGGAGCTTCACAGATACGCAGTATTTT. It specifies CASSPSSGSFTDTQYF. V usage is TRBV18 and J usage is TRBJ2-3; 10 bases are a match to TRBD2. The junction had 4 bases not matched to a gene; V was cut back by 2 bases and J by 2 bases. There are 16 residues in the CDR3. The germline V gene has CDR1 KGHSH and CDR2 LQKENI.